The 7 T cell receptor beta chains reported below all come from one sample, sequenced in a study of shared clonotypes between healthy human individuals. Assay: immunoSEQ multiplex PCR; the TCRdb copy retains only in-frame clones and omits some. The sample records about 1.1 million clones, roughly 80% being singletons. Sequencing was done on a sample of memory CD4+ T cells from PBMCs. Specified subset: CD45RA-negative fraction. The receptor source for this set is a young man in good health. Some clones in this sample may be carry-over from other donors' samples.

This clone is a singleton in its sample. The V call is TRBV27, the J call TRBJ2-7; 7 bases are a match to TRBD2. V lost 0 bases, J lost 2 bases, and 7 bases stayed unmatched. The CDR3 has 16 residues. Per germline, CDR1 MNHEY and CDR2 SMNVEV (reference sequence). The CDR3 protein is CASSLSRLADTYEQYF. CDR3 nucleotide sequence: TGTGCCAGCAGTTTATCGAGGCTAGCGGACACCTACGAGCAGTACTTC.

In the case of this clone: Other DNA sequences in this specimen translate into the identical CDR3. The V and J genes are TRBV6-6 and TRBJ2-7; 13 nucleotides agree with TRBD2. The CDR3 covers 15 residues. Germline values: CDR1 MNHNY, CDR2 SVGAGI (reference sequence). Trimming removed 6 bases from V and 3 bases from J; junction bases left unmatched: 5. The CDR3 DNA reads TGTGCCAGCAGCCCCCGGACTAGCGGGGGCTACGAGCAGTACTTC. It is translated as CASSPRTSGGYEQYF.

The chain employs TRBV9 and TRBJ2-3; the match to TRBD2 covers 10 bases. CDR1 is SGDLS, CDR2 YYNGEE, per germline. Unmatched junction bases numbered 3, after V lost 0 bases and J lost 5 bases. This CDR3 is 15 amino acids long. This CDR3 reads CASSVASGSGDTQYF. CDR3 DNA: TGTGCCAGCAGCGTAGCTAGCGGGAGTGGAGATACGCAGTATTTT.

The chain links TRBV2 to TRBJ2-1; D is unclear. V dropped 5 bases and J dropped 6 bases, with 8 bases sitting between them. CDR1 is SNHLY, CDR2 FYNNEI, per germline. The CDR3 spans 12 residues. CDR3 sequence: CASSSRSNEQFF. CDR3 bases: TGTGCCAGCAGTTCCAGGAGCAATGAGCAGTTCTTC.

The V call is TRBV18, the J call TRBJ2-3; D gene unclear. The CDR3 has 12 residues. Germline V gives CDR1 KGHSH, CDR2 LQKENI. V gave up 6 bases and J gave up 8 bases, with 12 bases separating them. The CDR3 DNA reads TGTGCCAGCTCGGAGTACCAATCTACGCAGTATTTT. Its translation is CASSEYQSTQYF.

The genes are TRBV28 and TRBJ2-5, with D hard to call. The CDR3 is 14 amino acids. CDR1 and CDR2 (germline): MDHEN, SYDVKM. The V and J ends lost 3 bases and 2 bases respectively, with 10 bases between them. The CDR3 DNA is TGTGCCAGCAGTTTGTTCCCAGATCAAGAGACCCAGTACTTC. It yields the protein CASSLFPDQETQYF. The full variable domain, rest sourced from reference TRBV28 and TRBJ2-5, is DVKVTQSSRYLVKRTGEKVFLECVQDMDHENMFWYRQDPGLGLRLIYFSYDVKMKEKGDIPEGYSVSREKKERFSLILESASTNQTSMYLCASSLFPDQETQYFGPGTRLLVL.

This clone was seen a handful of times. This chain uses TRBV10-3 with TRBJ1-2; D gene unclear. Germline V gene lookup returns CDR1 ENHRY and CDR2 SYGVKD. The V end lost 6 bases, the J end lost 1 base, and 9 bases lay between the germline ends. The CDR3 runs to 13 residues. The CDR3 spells CAISGSDNYGYTF. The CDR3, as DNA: TGTGCCATCAGCGGAAGCGATAACTATGGCTACACCTTC.